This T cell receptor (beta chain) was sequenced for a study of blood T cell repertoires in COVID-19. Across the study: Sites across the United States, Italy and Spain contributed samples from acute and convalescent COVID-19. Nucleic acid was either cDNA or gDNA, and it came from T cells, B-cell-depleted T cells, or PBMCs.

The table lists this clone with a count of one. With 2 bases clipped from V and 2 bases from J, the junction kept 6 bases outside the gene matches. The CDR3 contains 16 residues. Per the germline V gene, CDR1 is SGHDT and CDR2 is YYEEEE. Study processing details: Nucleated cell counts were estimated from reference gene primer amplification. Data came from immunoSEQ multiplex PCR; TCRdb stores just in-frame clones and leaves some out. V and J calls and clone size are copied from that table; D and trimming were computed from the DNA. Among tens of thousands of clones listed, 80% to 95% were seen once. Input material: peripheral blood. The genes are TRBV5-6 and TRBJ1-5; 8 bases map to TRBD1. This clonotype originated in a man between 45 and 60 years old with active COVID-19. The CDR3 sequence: CASSLLGQGGNQPQHF. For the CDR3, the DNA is TGTGCCAGCAGCTTACTTGGACAGGGTGGCAATCAGCCCCAGCATTTT.